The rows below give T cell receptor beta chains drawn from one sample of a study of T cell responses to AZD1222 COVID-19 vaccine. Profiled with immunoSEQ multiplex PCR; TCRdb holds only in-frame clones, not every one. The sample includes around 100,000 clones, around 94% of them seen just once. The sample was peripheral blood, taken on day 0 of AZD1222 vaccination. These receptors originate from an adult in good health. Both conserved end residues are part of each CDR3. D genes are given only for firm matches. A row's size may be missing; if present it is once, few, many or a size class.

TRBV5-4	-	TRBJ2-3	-	CASSRYSTDTQYF	TGTGCCAGCAGCCGGTATAGCACAGATACGCAGTATTTT
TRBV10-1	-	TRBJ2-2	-	CASRTYGTGELFF	TGCGCCAGCAGGACATATGGGACCGGGGAGCTGTTTTTT
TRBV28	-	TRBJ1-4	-	CASTYRGLNEKLFF	TGTGCCAGCACCTACAGAGGTTTAAATGAAAAACTGTTTTTT
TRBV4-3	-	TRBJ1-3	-	CASSQVIRGSGNTIYF	TGCGCCAGCAGCCAAGTTATCAGGGGCTCTGGAAACACCATATATTTT
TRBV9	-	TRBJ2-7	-	CASSEAGRAYEQYF	TGTGCCAGCAGCGAAGCGGGCAGGGCCTACGAGCAGTACTTC
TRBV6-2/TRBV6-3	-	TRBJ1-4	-	CASSYGGRLANEKLFF	TGTGCCAGCAGTTACGGGGGGCGCTTGGCTAATGAAAAACTGTTTTTT
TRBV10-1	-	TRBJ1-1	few	CASSESSGLTEAFF	TGCGCCAGCAGTGAGTCGTCAGGGCTTACTGAAGCTTTCTTT
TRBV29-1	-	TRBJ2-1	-	CSLRGSGGNEQFF	TGCAGCCTGCGGGGCAGCGGAGGGAATGAGCAGTTCTTC
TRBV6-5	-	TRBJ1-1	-	CASSYKEGTEAFF	TGTGCCAGCAGTTACAAGGAGGGCACTGAAGCTTTCTTT
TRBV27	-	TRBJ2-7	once	CASSRGLAYEQYF	TGTGCCAGCAGTCGGGGGCTGGCCTACGAGCAGTACTTC
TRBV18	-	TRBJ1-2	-	CASSPRDQLGGSYGYTF	TGTGCCAGCTCACCTCGGGATCAACTCGGGGGTAGCTATGGCTACACCTTC
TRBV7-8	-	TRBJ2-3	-	CASTKNGDSGTTTDTQYF	TGTGCCAGCACCAAAAATGGGGACAGCGGGACGACCACAGATACGCAGTATTTT
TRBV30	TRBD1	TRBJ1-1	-	CAWHLGQGATEAFF	TGTGCCTGGCATTTGGGACAGGGGGCAACTGAAGCTTTCTTT
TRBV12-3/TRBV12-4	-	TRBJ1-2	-	CASSYASQGYYTF	TGTGCCAGCAGTTACGCCTCTCAGGGGTACTACACCTTC
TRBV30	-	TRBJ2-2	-	CAWSPFAGDLFANTGELFF	TGTGCCTGGAGTCCCTTTGCAGGGGATCTGTTCGCGAACACCGGGGAGCTGTTTTTT
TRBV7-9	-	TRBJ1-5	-	CASSNGNQPQHF	TGTGCCAGCAGCAACGGGAATCAGCCCCAGCATTTT
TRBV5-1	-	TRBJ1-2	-	CASSLEAGSLDGYTF	TGCGCCAGCAGCTTGGAAGCAGGGTCACTCGATGGCTACACCTTC
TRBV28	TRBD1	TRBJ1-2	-	CASTSTGYGYTF	TGTGCCAGCACCTCGACAGGGTATGGCTACACCTTC
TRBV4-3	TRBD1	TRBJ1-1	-	CASSQAGGDEAFF	TGCGCCAGCAGCCAAGCAGGGGGTGATGAAGCTTTCTTT
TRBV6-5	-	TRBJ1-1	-	CASTGPLGITEAFF	TGTGCCAGCACTGGACCGTTGGGGATCACTGAAGCTTTCTTT
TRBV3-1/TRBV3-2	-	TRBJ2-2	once	CASSSTGELFF	TGTGCCAGCAGTTCTACCGGGGAGCTGTTTTTT
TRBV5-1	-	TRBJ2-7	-	CASSGQGTYEQYF	TGCGCCAGCAGCGGGCAGGGGACCTACGAGCAGTACTTC
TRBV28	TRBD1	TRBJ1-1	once	CASGREGARAEAFF	TGTGCCAGCGGCCGTGAGGGGGCGAGGGCTGAAGCTTTCTTT
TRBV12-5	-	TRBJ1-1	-	CASGLGSRYTEAFF	TGTGCTAGTGGTTTGGGGTCTAGGTACACTGAAGCTTTCTTT
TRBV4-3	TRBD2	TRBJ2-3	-	CASSQDRNLAGGPADTQYF	TGCGCCAGCAGCCAAGATCGTAATCTAGCGGGGGGGCCGGCAGATACGCAGTATTTT
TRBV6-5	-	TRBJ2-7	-	CASEGASYEQYF	TGTGCCAGCGAGGGTGCTTCCTACGAGCAGTACTTC
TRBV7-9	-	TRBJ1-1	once	CASSLGGENTEAFF	TGTGCCAGCAGCCTAGGGGGAGAGAACACTGAAGCTTTCTTT
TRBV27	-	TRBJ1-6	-	CASSTIGRNSPLHF	TGTGCCAGCAGCACGATAGGGCGGAATTCACCCCTCCACTTT
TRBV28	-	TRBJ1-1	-	CASSSGGGITEAFF	TGTGCCAGCAGCTCCGGGGGGGGTATCACTGAAGCTTTCTTT
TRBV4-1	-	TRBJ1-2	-	CASSQEGDYGYTF	TGCGCCAGCAGCCAAGAGGGGGACTATGGCTACACCTTC
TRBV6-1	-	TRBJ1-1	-	CASSEFRGQNTEAFF	TGTGCCAGCAGTGAATTCAGGGGACAGAACACTGAAGCTTTCTTT
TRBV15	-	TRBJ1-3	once	CATRWGGSGNTIYF	TGTGCCACTCGTTGGGGGGGATCTGGAAACACCATATATTTT
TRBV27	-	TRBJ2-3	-	CASSSGRLASLFTDTQYF	TGTGCCAGCAGTTCAGGACGGCTAGCCTCCCTCTTCACAGATACGCAGTATTTT
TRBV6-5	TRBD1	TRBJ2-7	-	CASSYRDREYEQYF	TGTGCCAGCAGTTACCGGGACAGAGAGTACGAGCAGTACTTC
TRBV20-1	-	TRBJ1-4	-	CSARVNEKLFF	TGCAGTGCTAGAGTCAATGAAAAACTGTTTTTT
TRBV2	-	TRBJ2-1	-	CASSTFGDSYNEQFF	TGTGCCAGCAGTACGTTCGGGGATTCCTACAATGAGCAGTTCTTC
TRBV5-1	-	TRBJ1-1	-	CASSLVGGPMNTEAFF	TGCGCCAGCAGCTTGGTCGGGGGTCCAATGAACACTGAAGCTTTCTTT
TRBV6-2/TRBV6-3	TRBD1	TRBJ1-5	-	CASSRTGRGQPQHF	TGTGCCAGCAGTCGGACAGGTCGGGGTCAGCCCCAGCATTTT
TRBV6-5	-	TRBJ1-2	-	CASSYGEGYTF	TGTGCCAGCAGTTACGGGGAAGGCTACACCTTC
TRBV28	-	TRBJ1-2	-	CASSLGNGYTF	TGTGCCAGCAGTTTAGGGAATGGCTACACCTTC
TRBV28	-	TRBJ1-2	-	CASKDGIYGYTF	TGTGCCAGCAAGGACGGAATCTATGGCTACACCTTC
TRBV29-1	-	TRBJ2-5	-	CSVVERIQETQYF	TGCAGCGTTGTTGAACGGATTCAAGAGACCCAGTACTTC
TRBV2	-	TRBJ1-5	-	CASSPGSGQPQHF	TGTGCCAGCAGCCCAGGGTCGGGGCAGCCCCAGCATTTT
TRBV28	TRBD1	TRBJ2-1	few	CASTTSLGQGAYNEQFF	TGTGCCAGCACCACATCTTTGGGACAGGGGGCATACAATGAGCAGTTCTTC
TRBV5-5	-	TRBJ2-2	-	CASSFVGTGELFF	TGTGCCAGCAGCTTCGTAGGGACCGGGGAGCTGTTTTTT
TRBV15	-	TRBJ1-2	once	CATSRDPGGGLLYGYTF	TGTGCCACCAGCAGAGATCCGGGCGGGGGCCTGCTCTATGGCTACACCTTC
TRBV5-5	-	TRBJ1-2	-	CASSLGAAPNYGYTF	TGTGCCAGCAGCTTGGGGGCCGCTCCTAACTATGGCTACACCTTC
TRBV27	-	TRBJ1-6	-	CASSLKNWAVYNSPLHF	TGTGCCAGCAGTTTAAAGAATTGGGCGGTTTATAATTCACCCCTCCACTTT
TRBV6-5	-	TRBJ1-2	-	CASSYATGLSGYTF	TGTGCCAGCAGTTACGCAACAGGGTTAAGTGGCTACACCTTC
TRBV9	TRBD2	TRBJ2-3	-	CASSVPAGGADTQYF	TGTGCCAGCAGCGTACCCGCGGGGGGGGCAGATACGCAGTATTTT
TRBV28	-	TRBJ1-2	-	CASSPAPHHRSSHYGYTF	TGTGCCAGCAGTCCGGCCCCCCACCACAGGTCCAGCCACTATGGCTACACCTTC